The 12 T cell receptor beta chains below were found in one sample sequenced in a study of blood T cell repertoires in COVID-19. The repertoire was sequenced with immunoSEQ multiplex PCR; TCRdb's copy has only in-frame clones and lacks some. The sample includes about 200,000 clones, approximately 90% seen only once; the top ten take approximately 2%. The sequenced sample was PBMCs or T cells enriched from blood (not recorded which). The receptors were gathered from a woman in her thirties who had recovered from COVID-19.

The chain combines TRBV11-2 with TRBJ2-5; 10 bases match TRBD2. The CDR3 extends over 15 amino acids. After removal of 6 bases from V and 5 bases from J, the junction contained 9 bases not matched to a gene. From germline, CDR1 is SGHAT and CDR2 FQNNGV. This CDR3 reads CASSFRGTSVETQYF. CDR3 in DNA: TGTGCCAGCAGTTTTCGAGGGACTAGCGTCGAGACCCAGTACTTC.

V is TRBV9 and J is TRBJ2-1; 7 nucleotides align to TRBD2. The CDR3 length is 12 residues. The junction had 3 bases not matched to a gene; V was cut back by 3 bases and J by 9 bases. Germline lookup yields CDR1 SGDLS and CDR2 YYNGEE. The CDR3 region is CASSDGGGEQFF. CDR3 DNA: TGTGCCAGCAGCGACGGCGGGGGTGAGCAGTTCTTC. The whole variable domain, filled in from reference TRBV9 and TRBJ2-1, reads DSGVTQTPKHLITATGQRVTLRCSPRSGDLSVYWYQQSLDQGLQFLIQYYNGEERAKGNILERFSAQQFPDLHSELNLSSLELGDSALYFCASSDGGGEQFFGPGTRLTVL.

The chain has TRBV2 and TRBJ2-1; a weak D match, TRBD2 (7 bases). Per the germline V gene, CDR1 is SNHLY and CDR2 is FYNNEI. The CDR3 runs 12 residues. The V end lost 11 bases, the J end lost 7 bases, and 15 bases lay between the germline ends. CDR3 nucleotide sequence: TGTGCCGGGCTCGAGGGGGGGAATGAGCAGTTCTTC. Protein: CAGLEGGNEQFF.

In its sample, this clone was seen a few times. The CDR3 nucleotides are TGTGCCAGTAGACCGGACAGGGTATCCTATAATTCACCCCTCCACTTT. Amino acid sequence: CASRPDRVSYNSPLHF. This chain uses TRBV19 with TRBJ1-6; 8 bases are a match to TRBD1. V shed 6 bases, J shed 1 base, and the junction held 5 bases outside the gene matches. Germline V gene sequence: CDR1 LNHDA, CDR2 SQIVND (reference sequence). There are 16 residues in the CDR3.

The V gene is TRBV10-1, the J gene TRBJ1-1; TRBD1 aligns across 8 bases. Germline V lookup: CDR1 WNHNN, CDR2 SYGVQD (reference sequence). The CDR3 is 11 residues long. J was trimmed by 5 bases and V by 8 bases; bases with no gene match: 1. The CDR3 reads CASRQGTEAFF. The CDR3 DNA reads as TGCGCCAGCCGACAGGGGACTGAAGCTTTCTTT.

The V gene is TRBV4-1, the J gene TRBJ2-2; TRBD2 aligns across 10 bases. The CDR3 is made up of 16 amino acids. The germline V gene has CDR1 MGHRA and CDR2 YSYEKL. The V segment lost 4 bases and the J segment 4 bases; nucleotides outside the gene matches: 6. CDR3 DNA: TGCGCCAGCAGCCGCAAACTAGCGGGAACCACCGGGGAGCTGTTTTTT. Protein sequence: CASSRKLAGTTGELFF.

The chain carries TRBV4-1 and TRBJ1-1, with no clear D. This CDR3 spans 13 amino acids. CDR1 MGHRA and CDR2 YSYEKL come from the germline V gene. V dropped 0 bases and J dropped 2 bases, with 4 bases sitting between them. Here the CDR3 reads CASSQDVNTEAFF. DNA for the CDR3: TGCGCCAGCAGCCAAGATGTAAACACTGAAGCTTTCTTT.

The sample holds one count of this clone. The J gene is TRBJ2-1, the V gene TRBV4-3; D possibly corresponds to TRBD1 (6 bases). The CDR3 runs 18 residues. V gave up 3 bases and J gave up 7 bases, with 25 bases separating them. CDR1 LGHNA and CDR2 YSLEER come from the germline V gene. CDR3 nucleotides: TGCGCCAGCAGCCAGGCTTGGGGAGTGACAGGCGGTTTTAATGAGCAGTTCTTC. Translating gives CASSQAWGVTGGFNEQFF.

The CDR3 sequence is CSVAAGQGIGSNQPQHF. The CDR3 nucleotides read TGCAGCGTTGCCGCGGGACAGGGTATAGGTAGCAATCAGCCCCAGCATTTT. V is TRBV29-1 and J is TRBJ1-5, with 9 bases aligning to TRBD1. The CDR3 extends over 17 amino acids. V shed 4 bases and J 0 bases; nucleotides not matched to a gene: 10. Germline V gives CDR1 SQVTM, CDR2 ANQGSEA. Full variable domain (missing parts from reference TRBV29-1 and TRBJ1-5): SAVISQKPSRDICQRGTSLTIQCQVDSQVTMMFWYRQQPGQSLTLIATANQGSEATYESGFVIDKFPISRPNLTFSTLTVSNMSPEDSSIYLCSVAAGQGIGSNQPQHFGDGTRLSIL.

J is TRBJ1-2 and V is TRBV10-3; 7 positions agree with TRBD1. This CDR3 spans 15 amino acids. Germline CDR1 reads ENHRY; CDR2 reads SYGVKD. Germline trimming cut 0 bases from V and 4 bases from J; bases unmatched to any gene: 5. The CDR3, as DNA: TGTGCCATCAGTGAGTCCAGGGGGAGCGTCTATGGCTACACCTTC. This translates into CAISESRGSVYGYTF.

In this sample, this clone turned up once. The chain employs TRBV18 and TRBJ1-6; D unresolved. Looked up from germline, CDR1 is KGHSH and CDR2 is LQKENI. The ends were cut back, 3 bases at V and 0 bases at J, with 9 bases in the middle. The CDR3 contains 16 residues. CDR3 DNA: TGTGCCAGCTCACCGGCAGATCTCTCCTATAATTCACCCCTCCACTTT. This codes for CASSPADLSYNSPLHF.

The J gene is TRBJ2-7, the V gene TRBV28; 9 nucleotides align to TRBD2. The CDR3 extends over 14 amino acids. V gave up 2 bases and J gave up 3 bases; unmatched junction bases: 2. Germline-derived CDR1 and CDR2 are MDHEN and SYDVKM. The CDR3 spells CASSLAGGDYEQYF. The DNA of the CDR3 is TGTGCCAGCAGTTTAGCGGGAGGGGACTACGAGCAGTACTTC.